This entry features one T cell receptor (beta chain) sequence. Its antigen is as yet unknown. Template switching introduced a universal primer site, and the cDNA bore unique molecular identifiers. TCRdb reanalysed the 5' RACE reads using MiXCR and keeps one entry per CDR3 protein. The data contain 750,000 to 950,000 distinct CDR3 sequences, about 12% of them singletons. This entry comes from a study of identical twins. General study points: Carriage of fewer insertions was seen in abundant cord blood beta clonotypes, whereas memory repertoires showed none. Zero-insertion analyses could be partly confounded by invariant MAIT and iNKT cells. Interpretation of the results relied on cross-sectional statistical analysis and not on following the same donors.

The CDR3 totals 14 residues. Trimming removed 4 bases from V and 4 bases from J; junction bases left unmatched: 4. Germline CDR1 reads SGHRS; CDR2 reads YFSETQ. The sample was also reused in another study, on yellow fever vaccine responses in identical twins.

This rearrangement joins TRBV5-1 to TRBJ2-2; 7 bases align to TRBD1. Material: PBMCs. The receptor was derived from a woman aged 18 to 35 in good health. CDR3 nucleotide sequence: TGCGCCAGCAGCATGGGACAGACCACCGGGGAGCTGTTTTTT. This gives the protein CASSMGQTTGELFF.